The 10 T cell receptor beta chains below were found in one sample sequenced in a study of T cells in Graves' hyperthyroidism and ophthalmopathy. Amplified TCR beta CDR3 regions came from RNA transcripts. The HTBI primer set drove a first-round RT-PCR of the TCR CDR3. Using its own MiXCR run on the multiplex PCR reads, TCRdb lists one record per CDR3 protein. This table has 600,000 or so distinct CDR3 sequences, under 60% appearing once. The sample consisted of peripheral blood or thyroid tissue (not recorded which). The origin of the receptors is a woman between 18 and 30 years old with Graves' hyperthyroidism.

The V gene is TRBV15, the J gene TRBJ2-7, with TRBD2 identical over 12 bases. CDR3 length: 17 residues. Unmatched junction bases numbered 6, after V lost 3 bases and J lost 0 bases. Germline V gives CDR1 LNHNV, CDR2 YYDKDF (reference sequence). The CDR3 region has the DNA TGTGCCACCAGCAGCCCTAGCGGGAGGGCTATCTCCTACGAGCAGTACTTC. Translation: CATSSPSGRAISYEQYF.

The rearrangement joins TRBV10-3 to TRBJ1-1; 11 bases match TRBD1. The junction had 1 base not matched to a gene; V was cut back by 0 bases and J by 1 base. CDR1 and CDR2 from the germline V gene are ENHRY and SYGVKD. This CDR3 has 16 amino acids. The CDR3 DNA follows: TGTGCCATCAGTGAGTCGGGGACAGGGGGGAACACTGAAGCTTTCTTT. Protein product: CAISESGTGGNTEAFF.

The table lists this clonotype with many counts. The V call is TRBV15, the J call TRBJ1-4; weak D call: TRBD1 (6 bases). CDR3 size: 15 residues. CDR1 and CDR2 (germline): LNHNV, YYDKDF (reference sequence). The germline V and J ends were trimmed by 1 base and 7 bases, with 13 bases remaining between them. CDR3 DNA: TGTGCCACCAGCAGAGTCCGGGGGCAGGGTGAAAAACTGTTTTTT. It encodes CATSRVRGQGEKLFF.

The chain couples TRBV19 to TRBJ1-5; D is perhaps TRBD1 (5 bases). The CDR3 has 14 residues. Germline V gene data show CDR1 as LNHDA and CDR2 as SQIVND (reference sequence). The V end lost 3 bases, the J end lost 3 bases, and 9 bases lay between the germline ends. The CDR3 is CASSIWGNNQPQHF. CDR3 in DNA: TGTGCCAGTAGTATTTGGGGCAACAATCAGCCCCAGCATTTT.

As concerns this clonotype: One end of the junction varies from germline; a read error may be responsible. V usage is TRBV7-2 and J usage is TRBJ2-6; 12 bases agree with TRBD2. Germline V gives CDR1 SGHTA, CDR2 FQGNSA. This CDR3 comprises 18 residues. The CDR3 is CASSQGLAGISGANVLTF. CDR3 coding DNA: TGCGCCAGCAGCCAGGGACTAGCGGGCATCTCTGGGGCCAACGTCCTGACTTTC.

This clonotype was found a few times. The rearrangement joins TRBV2 to TRBJ1-5; 7 positions match TRBD1. CDR1 SNHLY and CDR2 FYNNEI come from the germline V gene. The V and J ends lost 4 bases and 2 bases, in that order; junction bases with no gene match: 11. The CDR3 extends over 17 amino acids. For the CDR3, the DNA is TGTGCCAGCAGTGTGGGTGGGCAGGGGGTTGGCAATCAGCCCCAGCATTTT. Translation: CASSVGGQGVGNQPQHF.

This clonotype was recorded many times. The chain joins TRBV7-9 to TRBJ1-2, with D possibly TRBD1 on 5 matching bases. The germline V and J ends were trimmed by 3 bases and 2 bases, with 13 bases remaining between them. Germline V gene data show CDR1 as SEHNR and CDR2 as FQNEAQ (reference sequence). The CDR3 extends over 15 amino acids. Written as DNA, the CDR3 is TGTGCCAGCAGCTTGGCCAACAGGCCCAACTATGGCTACACCTTC. Residues: CASSLANRPNYGYTF.

This rearrangement joins TRBV7-9 to TRBJ2-7; D may be TRBD2 (6 bases). There are 13 residues in the CDR3. From germline, CDR1 is SEHNR and CDR2 FQNEAQ (reference sequence). V was pared by 5 bases and J by 4 bases, with 12 bases between. Here the CDR3 reads CASSREVLYEQYF. For the CDR3, the DNA is TGTGCCAGCAGCAGGGAGGTTCTTTACGAGCAGTACTTC.

The chain combines TRBV7-9 with TRBJ1-4; 7 nucleotides line up with TRBD1. Trimming at V came to 0 bases and at J to 5 bases, leaving 3 bases not matched to a gene. CDR1 SEHNR and CDR2 FQNEAQ come from the germline V gene (reference sequence). The CDR3 sequence is 15 residues long. The CDR3 spells CASSLAGQPNEKLFF. CDR3 bases: TGTGCCAGCAGCTTAGCGGGACAGCCGAATGAAAAACTGTTTTTT.

As for this clonotype: This may arise from a read error, as a much more abundant clone is one base away. The chain couples TRBV4-2 to TRBJ2-5, with 11 bases identical to TRBD2. This CDR3 spans 15 amino acids. Per germline, CDR1 LGHNA and CDR2 YNFKEQ. The CDR3, as DNA: TGTGCCAGCAGCCTCATAGCGGGAGGGCCGGAGACCCAGCACTTC. Protein product: CASSLIAGGPETQHF.